The 10 T cell receptor beta chains presented below share a single source sample, sequenced in a study of T cell responses to AZD1222 COVID-19 vaccine. Sequenced by immunoSEQ multiplex PCR; TCRdb stores in-frame clones only, minus some. The table includes 100,000 to 150,000 clones, about 90% detected once. The sequencing here drew on peripheral blood, taken on day 0 of AZD1222 vaccination. The receptor set was obtained from an adult in good health.

The chain links TRBV27 to TRBJ1-5; no clear D gene. The CDR3 has 12 amino acids. V lost 7 bases and J lost 3, with 7 bases in between. Germline V gene data show CDR1 as MNHEY and CDR2 as SMNVEV (reference sequence). CDR3: CASTHLNQPQHF. CDR3 nucleotides: TGTGCCAGCACCCACCTCAATCAGCCCCAGCATTTT.

This clone was detected a few times. The rearrangement uses TRBV6-5 and TRBJ1-1, with 8 bases aligning to TRBD1. The CDR3 loop spans 16 amino acids. J gave up 1 base and V 4 bases, and 8 bases lay outside the gene matches. CDR1 is MNHEY and CDR2 is SVGAGI in the germline V gene. The CDR3 loop is CASSSPRTGKNTEAFF. The CDR3, as DNA: TGTGCCAGCAGTTCCCCCCGGACAGGGAAGAACACTGAAGCTTTCTTT.

This clone was seen a single time. The V and J genes are TRBV29-1 and TRBJ2-3; D gene ambiguous. Trimming took 3 bases from V and 2 from J, leaving 0 bases between them. This CDR3 is 10 amino acids long. Germline CDR1 SQVTM, CDR2 ANQGSEA. For the CDR3, the DNA is TGCAGCGTTGACACAGATACGCAGTATTTT. As protein: CSVDTDTQYF.

The gene calls are TRBV2 and TRBJ2-3; D is possibly TRBD2 (6 bases). Deletions cut 6 bases from V and 0 bases from J, with 16 bases between. CDR1 and CDR2 from the germline V gene are SNHLY and FYNNEI. This CDR3 has 16 amino acids. The CDR3 bases are TGTGCCAGCAGCGCATGGAGGGCCGCTAGCACAGATACGCAGTATTTT. It translates to CASSAWRAASTDTQYF.

This clone was picked up one time. V and J are TRBV7-2 and TRBJ2-7; D is uncertain. The germline V and J ends were trimmed by 4 bases and 4 bases, with 8 bases remaining between them. This CDR3 is 12 amino acids long. Germline values: CDR1 SGHTA, CDR2 FQGNSA. CDR3 nucleotide sequence: TGTGCCAGCAGCTATAATGGTTACGAGCAGTACTTC. It codes for CASSYNGYEQYF.

The chain has TRBV5-1 and TRBJ2-1, with D maybe TRBD2 (6 bases). Germline CDR1 and CDR2: SGHRS and YFSETQ. The CDR3 has 14 amino acids. V lost 2 bases to trimming and J lost 2 bases, with 8 bases between them. CDR3 loop: CASSFSGAYNEQFF. CDR3 nucleotide sequence: TGCGCCAGCAGCTTTAGCGGAGCCTACAATGAGCAGTTCTTC.

This clone has just one count. The gene calls are TRBV11-1 and TRBJ2-1; D is ambiguous. The V gene's germline CDR1 is SGHAT and CDR2 FQDESV (reference sequence). V was shortened by 4 bases and J by 7 bases, with 11 bases between the two germline ends. The CDR3 sequence is 13 residues long. The CDR3 DNA reads as TGTGCCAGCAGCTCACGTAGGGAAAATGAGCAGTTCTTC. Amino acid sequence: CASSSRRENEQFF.

The chain carries TRBV15 and TRBJ1-6; D unresolved. Germline V gene data show CDR1 as LNHNV and CDR2 as YYDKDF (reference sequence). The V end was cut by 3 bases, the J end by 10 bases, with 13 bases between. The CDR3 contains 14 residues. CDR3 bases: TGTGCCACCAGCAGTCGGCAGTCGAACTCACCCCTCCACTTT. Protein product: CATSSRQSNSPLHF.

This chain connects TRBV29-1 to TRBJ1-2, with 7 bases aligning to TRBD1. J gave up 2 bases and V 7 bases, and 7 bases lay outside the gene matches. The CDR3 spans 13 residues. Germline V CDR1 and CDR2: SQVTM, ANQGSEA. This CDR3 reads CSALTQGNYGYTF. CDR3 coding DNA: TGCAGCGCATTGACACAGGGGAACTATGGCTACACCTTC.

Written as DNA, the CDR3 is TGTGCCAGCAGTGACATTACCTCTGGAAACACCATATATTTT. Residues: CASSDITSGNTIYF. The chain joins TRBV2 to TRBJ1-3; D not certain. V lost 3 bases and J lost 0, with 6 bases in between. Germline V lookup: CDR1 SNHLY, CDR2 FYNNEI. CDR3 length: 14 amino acids.